The 3 T cell receptor beta chains given below trace back to one sample, sequenced in a study of cytomegalovirus exposure and HLA in healthy donors. PCR primers comprised 60 Vbeta and 13 Jbeta primers. Method: immunoSEQ multiplex PCR; TCRdb's copy keeps in-frame clones and lacks some. The profile shows around 150,000 clones, about three fifths of them singletons. The specimen sequenced was PBMCs. The receptors derive from a woman in her fifties or sixties in good health and CMV-seropositive.

The chain is built from TRBV10-3 and TRBJ2-1; 9 bases fit TRBD1. The J segment lost 7 bases and the V segment lost 6 bases, leaving 10 bases of the junction unmatched. Germline V gene lookup returns CDR1 ENHRY and CDR2 SYGVKD. The CDR3 covers 15 residues. The DNA for the CDR3 is TGTGCCATCAGCGACCGGGACAGGGCCGGAAATGAGCAGTTCTTC. Its protein is CAISDRDRAGNEQFF.

This clone was seen only a few times. The chain is built from TRBV30 and TRBJ1-5, with 7 positions matching TRBD1. The CDR3 extends over 13 amino acids. With 5 bases clipped from V and 0 bases from J, the junction kept 1 base outside the gene matches. Germline V gene data show CDR1 as GTSNPN and CDR2 as SVGIG (reference sequence). The CDR3 loop reads CAWGTDSNQPQHF. The CDR3 bases are TGTGCCTGGGGGACAGATAGCAATCAGCCCCAGCATTTT.

The chain is built from TRBV28 and TRBJ1-5, with D possibly matching TRBD1 (5 bases). Germline lookup yields CDR1 MDHEN and CDR2 SYDVKM. The V gene lost 7 bases and the J gene lost 0 bases, with 16 bases spanning the gap. The CDR3 extends over 16 amino acids. CDR3 bases: TGTGCCAGCAATCCTGGGGGGTTTGATAGCAATCAGCCCCAGCATTTT. This translates into CASNPGGFDSNQPQHF.